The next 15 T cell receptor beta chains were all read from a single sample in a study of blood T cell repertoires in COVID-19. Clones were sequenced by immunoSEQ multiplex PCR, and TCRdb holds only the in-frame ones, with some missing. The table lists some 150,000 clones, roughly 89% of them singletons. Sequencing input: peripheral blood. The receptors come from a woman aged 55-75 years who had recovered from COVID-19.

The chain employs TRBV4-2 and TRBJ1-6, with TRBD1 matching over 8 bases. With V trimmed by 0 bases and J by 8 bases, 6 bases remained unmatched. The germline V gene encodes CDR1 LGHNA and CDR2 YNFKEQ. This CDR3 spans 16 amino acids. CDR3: CASSQDAGGFDSPLHF. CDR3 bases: TGTGCCAGCAGCCAAGATGCAGGGGGCTTCGATTCACCCCTCCACTTT.

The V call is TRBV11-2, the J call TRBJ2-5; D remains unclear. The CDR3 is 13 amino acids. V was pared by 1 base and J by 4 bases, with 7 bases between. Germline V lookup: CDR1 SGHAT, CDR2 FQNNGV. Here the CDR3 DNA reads TGTGCCAGCAGCTTAGGAGGTGGAGAGACCCAGTACTTC. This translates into CASSLGGGETQYF.

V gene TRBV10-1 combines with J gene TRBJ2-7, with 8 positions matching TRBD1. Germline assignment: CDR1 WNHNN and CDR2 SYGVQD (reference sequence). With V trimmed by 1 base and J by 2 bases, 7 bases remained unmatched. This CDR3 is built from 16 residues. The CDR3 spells CASSEFKGQEPYEQYF. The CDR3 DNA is TGCGCCAGCAGTGAGTTCAAGGGACAGGAACCCTACGAGCAGTACTTC.

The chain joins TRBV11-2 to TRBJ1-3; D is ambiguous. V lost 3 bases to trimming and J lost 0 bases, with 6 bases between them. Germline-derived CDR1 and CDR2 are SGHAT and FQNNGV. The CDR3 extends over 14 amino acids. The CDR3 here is CASSFLNSGNTIYF. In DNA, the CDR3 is TGTGCCAGCAGCTTCTTAAACTCTGGAAACACCATATATTTT.

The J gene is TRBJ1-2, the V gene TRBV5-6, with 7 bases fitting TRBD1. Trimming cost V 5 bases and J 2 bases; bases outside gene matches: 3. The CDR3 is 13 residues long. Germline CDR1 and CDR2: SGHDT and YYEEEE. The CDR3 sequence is CASSIQGNYGYTF. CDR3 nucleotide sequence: TGTGCCAGCAGTATACAGGGGAACTATGGCTACACCTTC.

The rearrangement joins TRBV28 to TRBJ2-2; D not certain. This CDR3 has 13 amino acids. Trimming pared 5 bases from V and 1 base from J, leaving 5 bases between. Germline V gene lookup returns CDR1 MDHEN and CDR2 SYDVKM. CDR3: CASSVGNTGELFF. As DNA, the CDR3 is TGTGCCAGCAGTGTCGGGAACACCGGGGAGCTGTTTTTT.

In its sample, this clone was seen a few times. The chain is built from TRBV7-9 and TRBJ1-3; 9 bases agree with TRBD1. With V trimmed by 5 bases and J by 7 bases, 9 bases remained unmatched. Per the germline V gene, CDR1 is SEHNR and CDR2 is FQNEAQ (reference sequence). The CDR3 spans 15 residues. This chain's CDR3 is CASSLGGQGANTIYF. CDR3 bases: TGTGCCAGCAGCCTAGGGGGACAGGGTGCGAACACCATATATTTT.

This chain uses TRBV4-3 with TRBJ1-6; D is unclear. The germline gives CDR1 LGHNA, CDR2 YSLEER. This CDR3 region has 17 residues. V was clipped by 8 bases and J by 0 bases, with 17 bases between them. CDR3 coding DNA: TGCGCCAGCGGAGATACCGGGATGAGCTCCTATAATTCACCCCTCCACTTT. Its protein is CASGDTGMSSYNSPLHF.

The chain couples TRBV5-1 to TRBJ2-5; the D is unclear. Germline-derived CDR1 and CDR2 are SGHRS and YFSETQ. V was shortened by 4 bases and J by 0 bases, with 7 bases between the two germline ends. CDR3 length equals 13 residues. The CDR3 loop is CASSPIHQETQYF. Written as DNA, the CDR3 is TGCGCCAGCAGCCCAATCCACCAAGAGACCCAGTACTTC.

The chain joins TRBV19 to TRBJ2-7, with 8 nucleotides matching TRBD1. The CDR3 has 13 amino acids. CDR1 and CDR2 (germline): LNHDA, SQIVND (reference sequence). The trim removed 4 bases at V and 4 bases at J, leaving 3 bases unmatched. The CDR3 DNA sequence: TGTGCCAGTAGTAGAGGACAGGGTTACGAGCAGTACTTC. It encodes CASSRGQGYEQYF.

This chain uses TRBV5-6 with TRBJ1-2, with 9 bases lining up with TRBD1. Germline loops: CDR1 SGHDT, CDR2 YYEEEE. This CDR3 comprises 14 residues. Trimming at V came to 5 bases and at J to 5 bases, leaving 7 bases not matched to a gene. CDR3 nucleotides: TGTGCCAGCAGTCGCACAGGGGGCGCGTATGGCTACACCTTC. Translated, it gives CASSRTGGAYGYTF.

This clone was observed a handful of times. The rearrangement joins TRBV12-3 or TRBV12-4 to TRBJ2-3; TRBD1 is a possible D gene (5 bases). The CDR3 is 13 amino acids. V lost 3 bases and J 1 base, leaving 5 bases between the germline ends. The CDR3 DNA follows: TGTGCCAGCAGTTTGGGGCGCACAGATACGCAGTATTTT. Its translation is CASSLGRTDTQYF.

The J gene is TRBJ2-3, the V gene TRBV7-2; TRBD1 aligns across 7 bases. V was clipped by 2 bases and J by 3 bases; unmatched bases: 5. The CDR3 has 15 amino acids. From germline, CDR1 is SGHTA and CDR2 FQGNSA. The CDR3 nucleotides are TGTGCCAGCAGCTTAAAATCACAGGGGACAGATACGCAGTATTTT. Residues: CASSLKSQGTDTQYF.

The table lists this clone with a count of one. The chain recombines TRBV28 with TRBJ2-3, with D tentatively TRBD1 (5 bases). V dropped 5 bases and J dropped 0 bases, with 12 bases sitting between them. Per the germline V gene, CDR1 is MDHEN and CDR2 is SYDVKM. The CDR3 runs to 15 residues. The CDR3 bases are TGTGCCAGCAGTCCAACAGGACGGAGCACAGATACGCAGTATTTT. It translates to CASSPTGRSTDTQYF. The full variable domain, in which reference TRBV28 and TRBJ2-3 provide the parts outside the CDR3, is DVKVTQSSRYLVKRTGEKVFLECVQDMDHENMFWYRQDPGLGLRLIYFSYDVKMKEKGDIPEGYSVSREKKERFSLILESASTNQTSMYLCASSPTGRSTDTQYFGPGTRLTVL.

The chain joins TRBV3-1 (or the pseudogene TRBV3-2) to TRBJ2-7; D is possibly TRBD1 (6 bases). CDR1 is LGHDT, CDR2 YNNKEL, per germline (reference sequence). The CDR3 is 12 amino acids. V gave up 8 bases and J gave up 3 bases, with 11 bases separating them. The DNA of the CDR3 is TGTGCCAGCGTGGGGGCAGGCTACGAGCAGTACTTC. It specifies CASVGAGYEQYF.